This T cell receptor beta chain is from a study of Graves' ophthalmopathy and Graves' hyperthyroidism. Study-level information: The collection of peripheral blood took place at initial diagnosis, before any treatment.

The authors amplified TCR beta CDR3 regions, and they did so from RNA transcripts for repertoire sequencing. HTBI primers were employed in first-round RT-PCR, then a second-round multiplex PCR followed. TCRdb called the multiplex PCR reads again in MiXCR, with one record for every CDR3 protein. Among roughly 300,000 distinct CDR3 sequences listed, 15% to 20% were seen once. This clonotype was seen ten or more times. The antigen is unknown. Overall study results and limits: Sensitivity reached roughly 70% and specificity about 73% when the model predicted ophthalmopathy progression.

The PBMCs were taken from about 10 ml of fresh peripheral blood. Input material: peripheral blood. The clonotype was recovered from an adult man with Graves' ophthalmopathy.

CDR3 in DNA: TGTGCCAGCAGCTTATCGGATACTTACGAGCAGTACTTC. Amino acids: CASSLSDTYEQYF. The V call is TRBV12-3 or TRBV12-4, the J call TRBJ2-7; D not certain. CDR3 length: 13 residues. The germline V and J ends were trimmed by 6 bases and 4 bases, with 13 bases remaining between them.